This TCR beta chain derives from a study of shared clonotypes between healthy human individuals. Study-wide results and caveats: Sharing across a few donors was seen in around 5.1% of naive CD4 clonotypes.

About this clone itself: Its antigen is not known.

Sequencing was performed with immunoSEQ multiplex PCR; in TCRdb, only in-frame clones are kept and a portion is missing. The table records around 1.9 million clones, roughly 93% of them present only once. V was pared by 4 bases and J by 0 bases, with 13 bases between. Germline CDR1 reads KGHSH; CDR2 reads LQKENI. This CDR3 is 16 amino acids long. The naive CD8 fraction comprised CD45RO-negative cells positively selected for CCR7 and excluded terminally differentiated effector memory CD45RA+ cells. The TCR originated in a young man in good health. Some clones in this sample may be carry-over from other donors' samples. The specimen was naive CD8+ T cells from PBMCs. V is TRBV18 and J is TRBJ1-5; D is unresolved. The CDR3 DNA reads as TGTGCCAGCTCACTCGACGGATCCTATAGCAATCAGCCCCAGCATTTT. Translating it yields CASSLDGSYSNQPQHF.